This T cell receptor beta chain was captured by sequencing in a study of blood T cell repertoires in COVID-19. Study-wide background: The origin of the acute and convalescent COVID-19 samples was the United States, Italy and Spain. Nucleic acid was either cDNA or gDNA, and it came from T cells, B-cell-depleted T cells, or PBMCs.

As processed by the authors: Amplified reference gene primers provided the basis for estimating nucleated cell counts. Generated by immunoSEQ multiplex PCR, the TCRdb table keeps only in-frame clones and is missing some. V, J and clone size are those of that table, while D and trimming were read from the DNA. Of over 200,000 clones in the sample, approximately 83% were seen once. There are 16 residues in the CDR3. J gave up 6 bases and V 2 bases, and 6 bases lay outside the gene matches. The germline V gene has CDR1 KGHSH and CDR2 LQKENI. The sample comprised peripheral blood. The TCR originated in a middle-aged man with acute or convalescent COVID-19. The rearrangement uses TRBV18 and TRBJ2-1, with TRBD2 matching 11 bases. DNA for the CDR3: TGTGCCAGCTCACCATTAGCGGGAGGGCCGTTCAATGAGCAGTTCTTC. It encodes CASSPLAGGPFNEQFF.